Given below is one T cell receptor beta chain in context. The target antigen is unknown. The data stem from a study of Siglec-9 on CD8 T cells in melanoma. Study results and caveats: Siglec-9 reportedly marks and regulates an effector memory CD8+ T-cell subset apparently accumulating in melanoma tumors.

The CDR3 length is 15 residues. V was shortened by 5 bases and J by 4 bases, with 17 bases between the two germline ends. CDR1 SGHVS and CDR2 FQNEAQ come from the germline V gene. Generated by immunoSEQ multiplex PCR, the TCRdb table keeps only in-frame clones and is missing some. The repertoire holds around 39,000 clones, with about 80% as singletons. The sequence derives from a human donor in good health. The sequenced sample consisted of Siglec-9- CD8+ T cells sorted from blood. The V gene is TRBV7-8, the J gene TRBJ1-1; a weak D match, TRBD1 (6 bases). This CDR3 is CASSPWTVSPTEAFF. In nucleotides, the CDR3 is TGTGCCAGCAGCCCCTGGACAGTCTCCCCCACTGAAGCTTTCTTT.